Below, one T cell receptor (beta chain) is given with its context. V was clipped by 1 base and J by 0 bases, with 12 bases between them. CDR3 length equals 16 residues. Germline V lookup: CDR1 SGHVS, CDR2 FNYEAQ. TCRdb's table, derived via immunoSEQ multiplex PCR, lists solely in-frame clones and lacks some. The sample shows 98,000 or so clones, roughly 80% of them seen only once. This sample is part of a study of blood T cell repertoires in COVID-19. For the study at large: Collection of acute and convalescent COVID-19 samples took place in the United States, Italy and Spain.

Sequenced: peripheral blood. This chain connects TRBV7-6 to TRBJ1-1; the D gene is possibly TRBD1 (5 bases). This clonotype was sampled from a man in his 60s with acute or convalescent COVID-19. This CDR3 is CASSLVGAHMNTEAFF. In nucleotides, the CDR3 is TGTGCCAGCAGCTTAGTTGGGGCCCACATGAACACTGAAGCTTTCTTT.